The following is a T cell receptor beta chain sequence with its context. It lacks a known antigen. Nothing much larger sits one base from this clone, and base qualities are not available. The sample originates from a study of radiotherapy plus CTLA-4 blockade in lung cancer (dated by TCRdb to 2016 to 2018). Study-wide context: Objective responses were observed in approximately 19% of enrolled patients, and disease control was achieved in 25% to 35%.

The method behind the library was the immunoSEQ multiplex PCR assay. TCRdb holds this immuneACCESS table with in-frame rearrangements only. Some clones are missing; in checked studies, unresolved V genes explain under half, and the rest has no known cause. The sample table lists around 82,000 clones, under 85% of them with a count of one. The ten largest clones represent roughly 0.87% of the sample. Study-wide conclusions, independent of this receptor: After treatment with radiotherapy and ipilimumab, TCR clones that originated in tumors expanded in peripheral blood. Early dynamic changes in blood T cell clones, together with increased serum interferon-beta after radiation, were reported as the strongest predictors of response.

The study evaluated CTLA-4 blockade (ipilimumab) given together with focal radiation therapy in patients who had chemo-refractory metastatic non-small-cell lung cancer. V is pared back by 2 bases and J by 7 bases, with 12 bases lying between the germline termini. Reading the germline V gene gives CDR1 KGHSH and CDR2 LQKENI. The CDR3 starts with the cysteine, ends with the phenylalanine, and has 13 residues. Solely the CDR3 DNA is kept, with 39 bases framed from the first base. The starting material was peripheral blood, obtained from a patient treated with radiotherapy plus ipilimumab. The origin of this receptor is a human donor with non-small cell lung cancer who had stable disease on radiotherapy plus ipilimumab. The rearranged segments are TRBV18 and TRBJ2-7; TRBD2 is possibly the D segment (6 matching bases). The DNA sequence follows: TGTGCCAGCTCACCAGCAGGTCGGGGGGAGCAGTACTTC. It specifies CASSPAGRGEQYF.